This is a list of T cell receptor beta chains from one sample in a study of blood T cell repertoires in COVID-19. The assay was immunoSEQ multiplex PCR, and TCRdb's table has in-frame clones only and misses some. The table records approximately 70,000 clones, over 75% of them present only once. The material sequenced was peripheral blood. These receptors originate from a man aged 50 to 60 with active COVID-19. Each CDR3 is given without its conserved first and last residue. Each record gives: J gene, V gene, CDR3 protein.

TRBJ1-2,TRBV23-1,ASSQVYSE
TRBJ1-1,TRBV9,ASSQQGRSTEAF
TRBJ2-1,TRBV28,ASSSDLSGTHNEQF
TRBJ1-1,TRBV5-4,ASSQLFQGRYTEAF
TRBJ2-1,TRBV4-2,ASSQDRGVRPRKTYNEQF
TRBJ2-5,TRBV6-2/TRBV6-3,ASSYERGRNIQETQY
TRBJ1-1,TRBV2,ASSKGDLNTEAF
TRBJ1-1,TRBV2,ASRPQGANTEAF
TRBJ2-5,TRBV7-2,ASSLLRETQY
TRBJ1-5,TRBV27,ASGDRQGRNSNQPQH
TRBJ1-2,TRBV5-1,ASSPGTGGSGYT
TRBJ2-2,TRBV30,AWSHTALGGELF
TRBJ1-2,TRBV14,ASSQALGDALGYT
TRBJ2-1,TRBV19,ASSPLLAGEIHEQF
TRBJ2-1,TRBV4-1,ASSQAATQFNEQF
TRBJ1-2,TRBV5-4,ASSLDREPRDDGYT
TRBJ1-5,TRBV28,ASRRPGQGDVQPQH
TRBJ2-7,TRBV6-5,ATRQGATYEQY
TRBJ1-2,TRBV5-1,ASSLVPDRGDWSYT
TRBJ1-1,TRBV9,ASSPGADNTEAF
TRBJ2-3,TRBV28,ASSETGSASTDTQY
TRBJ2-3,TRBV4-1,ASSQAPSTDTQY
TRBJ2-7,TRBV6-4,ASSDPYPGQGAGEQY
TRBJ2-1,TRBV19,ASNWGGADEQF
TRBJ2-2,TRBV24-1,ATSDPRKGAAGELF
TRBJ1-3,TRBV2,ASSQGTGTGNTIY
TRBJ1-1,TRBV19,ASSIEILRGPGTEAF
TRBJ2-3,TRBV28,ASSFLGTSARDTQY
TRBJ1-5,TRBV19,ASSPKRGQPQH
TRBJ1-2,TRBV11-2,ASSSLPPRTHSGGYT
TRBJ1-1,TRBV9,ASSLGGGNTEAF
TRBJ2-1,TRBV6-2/TRBV6-3,ASSRVWMADTSRNEQF
TRBJ2-5,TRBV7-2,ASSLALGGARETQY
TRBJ2-1,TRBV5-1,ASSSLAGDNNEQF
TRBJ2-1,TRBV6-2/TRBV6-3,ASSWTSGKHYNEQF
TRBJ1-1,TRBV11-1,ASSARVGQANTEAF
TRBJ1-1,TRBV28,ASSTQGLSTEAF
TRBJ1-2,TRBV5-5,ASSTDLFGYT
TRBJ1-1,TRBV7-8,ASSRGTAEAF
TRBJ1-6,TRBV2,ASRVTGDNSPLH
TRBJ1-1,TRBV10-3,ATWTGHQNTEAF
TRBJ1-1,TRBV7-3,ASSRQGQDTEAF